The 21 T cell receptor beta chains given below trace back to one sample, sequenced in a study of T cells in localized non-small cell lung cancer. Libraries were prepared by immunoSEQ multiplex PCR; TCRdb keeps only in-frame clonotypes and omits some of them. The sample consists of fewer than 100,000 clones, about nine tenths of them appearing once. The sequences come from peripheral blood, collected before any cancer treatment. Every receptor here comes from a man aged 40 to 70 with stage I squamous cell lung carcinoma.

This clone was seen a handful of times. The chain links TRBV6-1 to TRBJ1-6; TRBD1 might be the D (6 bases). Germline V gene data show CDR1 as MNHNS and CDR2 as SASEGT. This CDR3 spans 15 amino acids. The V end was cut by 4 bases, the J end by 4 bases, with 11 bases between. The CDR3 coding sequence is TGTGCCAGCAGTGCAGGGGCCGGATATAATTCACCCCTCCACTTT. Translated: CASSAGAGYNSPLHF.

The genes are TRBV27 and TRBJ1-6; no reliable D call. The CDR3 sequence is 13 residues long. The V gene's germline CDR1 is MNHEY and CDR2 SMNVEV (reference sequence). The germline V and J ends were trimmed by 5 bases and 7 bases, with 9 bases remaining between them. CDR3 amino acids: CASSLSQNSPLHF. CDR3 bases: TGTGCCAGCAGTCTAAGTCAGAATTCACCCCTCCACTTT.

The chain combines TRBV5-5 with TRBJ1-4, with 7 bases fitting TRBD1. Germline lookup yields CDR1 SGHKS and CDR2 YYEKEE (reference sequence). Germline trimming cut 5 bases from V and 7 bases from J; bases unmatched to any gene: 11. The CDR3 sequence is 15 residues long. CDR3 DNA sequence: TGTGCCAGCAGGTTTGGCGACAGGGAAAGTGAAAAACTGTTTTTT. Translation gives CASRFGDRESEKLFF.

A single count supports this clone. The rearrangement joins TRBV28 to TRBJ1-6; a possible D gene is TRBD1 (6 bases). CDR1 and CDR2 from the germline V gene are MDHEN and SYDVKM. Trimming took 8 bases from V and 9 from J, leaving 20 bases between them. The CDR3 has 15 amino acids. CDR3 DNA sequence: TGTGCCAGCTGTTCGATAGGGGGGCGCATTTCACCCCTCCACTTT. Its protein product is CASCSIGGRISPLHF. Full variable domain (outside the CDR3, taken from reference TRBV28 and TRBJ1-6): DVKVTQSSRYLVKRTGEKVFLECVQDMDHENMFWYRQDPGLGLRLIYFSYDVKMKEKGDIPEGYSVSREKKERFSLILESASTNQTSMYLCASCSIGGRISPLHFGNGTRLTVT.

The V call is TRBV27, the J call TRBJ1-2, with unresolved D. There are 15 residues in the CDR3. Between the trimmed V and J ends, which lost 0 bases and 9 bases, there was a span of 17 bases. Germline V gene lookup returns CDR1 MNHEY and CDR2 SMNVEV (reference sequence). The CDR3 nucleotides read TGTGCCAGCAGTTTATCGAAAACGGCCAAGGGTAGCTACACCTTC. The encoded protein is CASSLSKTAKGSYTF.

This chain connects TRBV11-3 to TRBJ2-3; possibly TRBD1 for D (6 bases). V shed 1 base and J shed 3 bases, with 8 bases lying between them. Germline CDR1 and CDR2: SGHNT and YENEEA. There are 14 residues in the CDR3. In nucleotides, the CDR3 is TGTGCCAGCAGCTTAGGGACAGCTACAGATACGCAGTATTTT. This sequence encodes CASSLGTATDTQYF.

The V and J genes are TRBV5-6 and TRBJ1-5; D gene ambiguous. Germline CDR1 and CDR2: SGHDT and YYEEEE. Deletions cut 0 bases from V and 5 bases from J, with 15 bases between. The CDR3 is 16 residues long. The CDR3 here is CASSLAYGRSDQPQHF. The CDR3 bases are TGTGCCAGCAGCTTGGCCTACGGCCGCAGCGATCAGCCCCAGCATTTT. The full variable domain, with the rest looked up from reference TRBV5-6 and TRBJ1-5, is DAGVTQSPTHLIKTRGQQVTLRCSPKSGHDTVSWYQQALGQGPQFIFQYYEEEERQRGNFPDRFSGHQFPNYSSELNVNALLLGDSALYLCASSLAYGRSDQPQHFGDGTRLSIL.

V is TRBV7-6 and J is TRBJ1-3; 8 bases are a match to TRBD1. Per germline, CDR1 SGHVS and CDR2 FNYEAQ. The CDR3 has 16 amino acids. V trimming: 2 bases; J trimming: 1 base; junction bases outside the gene matches: 4. CDR3 nucleotide sequence: TGTGCCAGCAGCTTACCAGGGGGCTTATCTGGAAACACCATATATTTT. Encoded protein: CASSLPGGLSGNTIYF.

The V call is TRBV18, the J call TRBJ2-5; a weak D match, TRBD1 (6 bases). This CDR3 comprises 13 residues. Deletions cut 4 bases from V and 2 bases from J, with 8 bases between. Looked up from germline, CDR1 is KGHSH and CDR2 is LQKENI. This CDR3 is CASSQGEQETQYF. The CDR3 DNA is TGTGCCAGCTCACAGGGGGAACAAGAGACCCAGTACTTC.

The chain joins TRBV6-1 to TRBJ2-1; D gene uncertain. V gave up 6 bases and J gave up 0 bases, with 6 bases separating them. CDR3 length equals 13 residues. Germline V lookup: CDR1 MNHNS, CDR2 SASEGT. The CDR3 nucleotides are TGTGCCAGCAGAATAAGCTCCTACAATGAGCAGTTCTTC. Its protein product is CASRISSYNEQFF.

V is TRBV5-4 and J is TRBJ2-7, with a tentative D call TRBD1 (5 bases). The length of the CDR3 is 14 residues. CDR1 is SGHNT, CDR2 YYREEE, per germline (reference sequence). Trimming cost V 0 bases and J 6 bases, with 13 bases left between them. The CDR3 sequence: CASSLGQGSGEQYF. The CDR3 DNA reads as TGTGCCAGCAGCTTGGGGCAGGGAAGTGGCGAGCAGTACTTC.

The chain employs TRBV7-8 and TRBJ1-1; D unresolved. V lost 1 base to trimming and J lost 4 bases, with 4 bases between them. The CDR3 contains 12 residues. Germline V gene sequence: CDR1 SGHVS, CDR2 FQNEAQ. CDR3 residues: CASSLGATEAFF. Written as DNA, the CDR3 is TGTGCCAGCAGCTTAGGGGCCACTGAAGCTTTCTTT.

This CDR3 is CASSLRLAEQETQYF. CDR3 nucleotide sequence: TGTGCCAGCAGCTTAAGGCTAGCCGAGCAAGAGACCCAGTACTTC. This chain uses TRBV7-7 with TRBJ2-5; tentatively, D is TRBD2 (5 bases). Trimming left V 2 bases short and J 2 bases short, with 12 bases between. CDR3 length: 15 amino acids. Germline CDR1 is SSHAT and CDR2 is FNYEAQ (reference sequence).

The rearrangement uses TRBV7-9 and TRBJ2-2, with 7 bases matching TRBD1. V was clipped by 5 bases and J by 7 bases; unmatched bases: 4. The CDR3 contains 13 residues. Germline loops: CDR1 SEHNR, CDR2 FQNEAQ (reference sequence). CDR3 amino acids: CASSLRTGGELFF. CDR3 nucleotides: TGTGCCAGCAGCCTCCGGACAGGCGGGGAGCTGTTTTTT.

V usage is TRBV5-1 and J usage is TRBJ1-1, with TRBD1 matching over 8 bases. The CDR3 has 16 amino acids. Germline V CDR1 and CDR2: SGHRS, YFSETQ. The V gene end was trimmed by 5 bases and the J gene end by 4 bases; junction bases not matched to a gene: 13. CDR3 DNA: TGCGCCAGCAGACCCCTGACAGGGGTTCCGGGCACTGAAGCTTTCTTT. Protein product: CASRPLTGVPGTEAFF.

The V call is TRBV19, the J call TRBJ2-4; 8 bases are shared with TRBD2. Unmatched junction bases numbered 19, after V lost 4 bases and J lost 14 bases. CDR1 is LNHDA, CDR2 SQIVND, per germline (reference sequence). This CDR3 is 16 amino acids long. CDR3 amino acids: CASSTSLQLGAGGEYF. In nucleotides, the CDR3 is TGTGCCAGTAGTACCTCCCTCCAGTTAGGGGCGGGGGGAGAGTACTTC.

The chain is built from TRBV7-2 and TRBJ1-3, with TRBD1 as a possible D gene (5 bases). V was pared by 4 bases and J by 3 bases, with 13 bases between. The CDR3 spans 15 residues. CDR1 is SGHTA, CDR2 FQGNSA, per germline. CDR3 region: CASSSQGRGGNTIYF. The CDR3 DNA follows: TGTGCCAGCAGCTCCCAGGGACGAGGTGGAAACACCATATATTTT.

CDR3 in DNA: TGTGCCACCAGCAGGGGGACAGGTAACTCTGGGGCCAACGTCCTGACTTTC. Its translation is CATSRGTGNSGANVLTF. The V call is TRBV15, the J call TRBJ2-6; TRBD1 matches 8 bases. CDR1 is LNHNV and CDR2 is YYDKDF in the germline V gene (reference sequence). Trimming cost V 3 bases and J 0 bases; bases outside gene matches: 4. The CDR3 is 17 residues long.

This clone was seen just once. This chain connects TRBV18 to TRBJ1-5; 10 bases fit TRBD1. The germline V gene has CDR1 KGHSH and CDR2 LQKENI. Trimming cost V 1 base and J 0 bases; bases outside gene matches: 3. This CDR3 has 17 residues. DNA of the CDR3: TGTGCCAGCTCACCACGGGGACAGGGGAATAGCAATCAGCCCCAGCATTTT. This sequence encodes CASSPRGQGNSNQPQHF.

For the CDR3, the DNA is TGTGCCAGCAACCTAAACTCTGGGGCCAACGTCCTGACTTTC. It codes for CASNLNSGANVLTF. This chain joins TRBV28 and TRBJ2-6; D unclear. In germline, CDR1 is MDHEN, CDR2 SYDVKM. V dropped 7 bases and J dropped 0 bases, with 7 bases sitting between them. There are 14 residues in the CDR3.

In its sample, this clone was seen a few times. The chain joins TRBV7-8 to TRBJ1-6, with D possibly matching TRBD1 (5 bases). The CDR3 loop spans 12 amino acids. Germline CDR1 is SGHVS and CDR2 is FQNEAQ. Trimming pared 5 bases from V and 14 bases from J, leaving 13 bases between. This chain's CDR3 is CASSQSQESLHF. CDR3 DNA: TGTGCCAGCAGCCAGTCACAGGAATCCCTCCACTTT. Together with reference TRBV7-8 and TRBJ1-6, the CDR3 gives the full variable domain: GAGVSQSPRYKVAKRGQDVALRCDPISGHVSLFWYQQALGQGPEFLTYFQNEAQLDKSGLPSDRFFAERPEGSVSTLKIQRTQQEDSAVYLCASSQSQESLHFGNGTRLTVT.